Below, one T cell receptor beta chain is given with its context. This sample is drawn from a study of OX40 agonist ivuxolimab in advanced cancers. Turning to the study itself: Among those enrolled, mean age was 60 years (range about 23 to 85) and 75% to 85% were male.

Trimming removed 4 bases from V and 3 bases from J; junction bases left unmatched: 7. CDR1 and CDR2 (germline): LNHDA, SQIVND (reference sequence). The CDR3 is 16 amino acids. Clones were read by immunoSEQ multiplex PCR, and TCRdb kept only the in-frame ones, dropping some. The table includes under 85,000 clones, approximately 79% detected once. The chain employs TRBV19 and TRBJ1-3; 9 bases are a match to TRBD1. The sequencing used CD4+ or CD8+ T cells sorted from blood, collected in a trial of the OX40 agonist ivuxolimab. This sequence was found in an adult with an advanced solid tumor such as melanoma, head and neck, liver or kidney cancer. In DNA form, the CDR3 reads TGTGCCAGTAGTACCCTACAGGGGGCTATTGGAAACACCATATATTTT. This encodes CASSTLQGAIGNTIYF.